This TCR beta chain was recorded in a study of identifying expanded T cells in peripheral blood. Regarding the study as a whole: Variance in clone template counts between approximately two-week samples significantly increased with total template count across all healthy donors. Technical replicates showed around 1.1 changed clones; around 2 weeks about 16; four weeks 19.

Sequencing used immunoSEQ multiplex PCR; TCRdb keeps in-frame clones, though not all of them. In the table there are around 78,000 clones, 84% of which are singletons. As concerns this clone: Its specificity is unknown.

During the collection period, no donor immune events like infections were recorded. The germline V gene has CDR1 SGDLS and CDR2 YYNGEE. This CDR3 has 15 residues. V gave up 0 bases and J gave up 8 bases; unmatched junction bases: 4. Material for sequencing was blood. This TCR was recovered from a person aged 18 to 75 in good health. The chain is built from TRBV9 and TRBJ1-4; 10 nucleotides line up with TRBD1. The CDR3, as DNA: TGTGCCAGCAGCGTAGGTGACAGGGGGCTCGAAAAACTGTTTTTT. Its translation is CASSVGDRGLEKLFF.